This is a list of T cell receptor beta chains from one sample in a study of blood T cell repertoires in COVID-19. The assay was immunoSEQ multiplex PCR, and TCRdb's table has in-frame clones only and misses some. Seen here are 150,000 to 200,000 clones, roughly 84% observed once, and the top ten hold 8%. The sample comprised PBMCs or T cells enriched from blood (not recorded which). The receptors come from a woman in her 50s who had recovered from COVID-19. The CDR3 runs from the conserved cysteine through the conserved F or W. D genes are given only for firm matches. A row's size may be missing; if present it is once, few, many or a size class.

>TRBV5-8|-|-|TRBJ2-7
TGTGCCAGCAGCTTGGTGGTAGGGTGGAGGAACGAGCAGTACTTC
CASSLVVGWRNEQYF
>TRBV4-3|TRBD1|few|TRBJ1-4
TGCGCCAGCAGCCGGGACAGGGGGGCTAATGAAAAACTGTTTTTT
CASSRDRGANEKLFF
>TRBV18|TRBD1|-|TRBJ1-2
TGTGCCAGCTCACCACCTGGGGACAGGGCCGGCTACACCTTC
CASSPPGDRAGYTF
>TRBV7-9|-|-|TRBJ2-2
TGTGCCAGCAGCTTAGGCGGCTCCGGGGAGCTGTTTTTT
CASSLGGSGELFF
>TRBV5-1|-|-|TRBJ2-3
TGCGCCAGCAGCATGCACCAGGGAGGCAGCACAGATACGCAGTATTTT
CASSMHQGGSTDTQYF
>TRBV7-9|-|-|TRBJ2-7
TGTGCCAGCAGCTTAGGAGGCACCCTAATAGTCTACGAGCAGTACTTC
CASSLGGTLIVYEQYF
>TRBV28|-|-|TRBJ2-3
TGTGCCAGCAGTTTCGGAGGGAATGCAGATACGCAGTATTTT
CASSFGGNADTQYF
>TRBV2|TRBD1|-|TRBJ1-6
TGTGCCAGCTTATTGGGACAGACCGATAATTCACCCCTCCACTTT
CASLLGQTDNSPLHF
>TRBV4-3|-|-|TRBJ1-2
TGCGCCAGCAGCCAAGAAGCAAGGGGGAACTATGGCTACACCTTC
CASSQEARGNYGYTF
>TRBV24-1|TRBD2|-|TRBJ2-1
TGTGCCACCAGTCATCCAGCGGGGGAGAATGAGCAGTTCTTC
CATSHPAGENEQFF
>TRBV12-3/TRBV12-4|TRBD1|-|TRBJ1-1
TGTGCCAGCAGCCGGACAGGGGCTGAAGCTTTCTTT
CASSRTGAEAFF
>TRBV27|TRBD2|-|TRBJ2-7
TGTGCCAGCAGTCCCCCCCATAGCGGGAGGAGGTTCTACGAGCAGTACTTC
CASSPPHSGRRFYEQYF
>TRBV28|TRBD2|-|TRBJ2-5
TGTGCCAGCAGTTCAAGGACTAGCGGGAGTTTAGAGACCCAGTACTTC
CASSSRTSGSLETQYF
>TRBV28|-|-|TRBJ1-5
TGTGCCAGCAGCTATCCACCCCAGCCCCAGCATTTT
CASSYPPQPQHF
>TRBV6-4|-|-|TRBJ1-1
TGTGCCAGCAGTGTTTACAGAGAAAACACTGAAGCTTTCTTT
CASSVYRENTEAFF
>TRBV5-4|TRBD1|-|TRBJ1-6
TGTGCCAGCAGCTTGGGCGGGACAGGGGGTTCACCCCTCCACTTT
CASSLGGTGGSPLHF
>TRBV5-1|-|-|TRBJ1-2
TGCGCCAGCAGCCCTTACAGGGAAGGCTACACCTTC
CASSPYREGYTF
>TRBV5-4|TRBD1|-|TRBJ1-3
TGTGCCAGCAGGAAGACAGGGGCCTACTCTGGAAACACCATATATTTT
CASRKTGAYSGNTIYF
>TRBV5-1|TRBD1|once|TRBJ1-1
TGCGCCAGCAGCGTACCCGGGACAGGGGGATCCACTGAAGCTTTCTTT
CASSVPGTGGSTEAFF
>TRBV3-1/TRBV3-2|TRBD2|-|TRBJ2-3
TGTGCCAGCAGCCGATCCCAAGGGCGGGGGGGTTCAGATACGCAGTATTTT
CASSRSQGRGGSDTQYF
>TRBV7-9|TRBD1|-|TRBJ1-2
TGTGCCAGCAGCCTTAACGCCGGACAGGTGAATGGCTACACCTTC
CASSLNAGQVNGYTF
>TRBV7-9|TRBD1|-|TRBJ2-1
TGTGCCAGCCCTTCGGGGACAGGGGGCTTCAATGAGCAGTTCTTC
CASPSGTGGFNEQFF
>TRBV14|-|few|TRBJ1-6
TGTGCCAGCAGACGGGAGAACGGACCGAATTCACCCCTCCACTTT
CASRRENGPNSPLHF
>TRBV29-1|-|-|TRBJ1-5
TGCAGCGTCGGACAGCCCAATCAGCCCCAGCATTTT
CSVGQPNQPQHF
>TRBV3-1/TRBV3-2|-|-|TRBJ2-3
TGTGCCAGCAGCCAAGTTAGCGGCGCAGCTACGCAGTATTTT
CASSQVSGAATQYF
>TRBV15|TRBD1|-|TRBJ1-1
TGTGCCACCAGCATAAGTTTCGGGACAGAAAGGAACACTGAAGCTTTCTTT
CATSISFGTERNTEAFF
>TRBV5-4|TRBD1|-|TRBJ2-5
TGTGCCAGCAGCTCTCAGGGGGAAGAGACCCAGTACTTC
CASSSQGEETQYF
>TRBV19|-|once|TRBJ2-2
TGTGCCAGTAGTGGGGCAGGGGCCACCGGGGAGCTGTTTTTT
CASSGAGATGELFF
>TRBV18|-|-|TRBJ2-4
TGTGCCAGCTCACCACCCGGTAGCGCCAAAAACATTCAGTACTTC
CASSPPGSAKNIQYF
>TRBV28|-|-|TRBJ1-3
TGTGCCAGCAGTTTATACCGGGGTCTGGACACCATATATTTT
CASSLYRGLDTIYF
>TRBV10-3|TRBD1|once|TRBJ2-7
TGTGCCATCAGTACGACAGGGGCCTACGAGCAGTACTTC
CAISTTGAYEQYF
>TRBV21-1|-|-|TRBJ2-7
TGTGCCAGCAGCACCCAAGGACAGATTCCTTCCTACGAGCAGTACTTC
CASSTQGQIPSYEQYF
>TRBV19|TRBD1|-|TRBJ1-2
TGTGCCAGTAGTAACCGGGACAGGGGCGGCTACACCTTC
CASSNRDRGGYTF
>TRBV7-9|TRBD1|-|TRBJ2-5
TGTGCCAGCAGCGGTCGGGACAGTGTGCTAGAGACCCAGTACTTC
CASSGRDSVLETQYF
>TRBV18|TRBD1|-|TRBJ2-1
TGTGCCAGCTCACCCCTCGGGACAGCCAATGAGCAGTTCTTC
CASSPLGTANEQFF
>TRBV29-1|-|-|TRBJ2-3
TGCAGCGTTGCTATAGGCACTACTAGCACAGATACGCAGTATTTT
CSVAIGTTSTDTQYF
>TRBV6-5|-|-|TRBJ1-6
TGTGCCAGCAGTTACCGCAGGGATAATTCACCCCTCCACTTT
CASSYRRDNSPLHF
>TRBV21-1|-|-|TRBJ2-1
TGTGCCAGCAACGCGACTAGCGGGAACTCCTACAATGAGCAGTTCTTC
CASNATSGNSYNEQFF
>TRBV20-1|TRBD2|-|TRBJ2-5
TGCAGTGCTAGAGGCCGGGAGGCCCAGTACTTC
CSARGREAQYF
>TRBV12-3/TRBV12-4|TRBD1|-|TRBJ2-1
TGTGCCACCTCGATACAGGGGAATGAGCAGTTCTTC
CATSIQGNEQFF
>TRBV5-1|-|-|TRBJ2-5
TGCGCCAGCAGCTTAGCCGCGGGTTTGAGCGCAGGGGCCCAGTACTTC
CASSLAAGLSAGAQYF
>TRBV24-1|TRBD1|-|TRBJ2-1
TGTGCCACCAACCGCGGACAGGGGTCGCATGAGCAGTTCTTC
CATNRGQGSHEQFF
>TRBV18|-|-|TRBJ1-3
TGTGCCAGCTCACCCGGGGGTTTTGGAAACACCATATATTTT
CASSPGGFGNTIYF
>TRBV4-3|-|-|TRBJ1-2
TGCGCCAGCAGCCAAGATCCGGTACCTCACTATGGCTACACCTTC
CASSQDPVPHYGYTF
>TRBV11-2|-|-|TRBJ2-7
TGTGCCAGCAGCTTAGACCTCTCGGGCTACGAGCAGTACTTC
CASSLDLSGYEQYF
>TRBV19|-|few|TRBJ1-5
TGTGCCAGTAGTTCTTCCAGGTCCAATCAGCCCCAGCATTTT
CASSSSRSNQPQHF
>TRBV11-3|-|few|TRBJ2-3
-
CASSFGQGTDTQYF
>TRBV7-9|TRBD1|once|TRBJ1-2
TGTGCCAGCAGCTCTTCCGGGACAGGGGATGTTGGCTACACCTTC
CASSSSGTGDVGYTF
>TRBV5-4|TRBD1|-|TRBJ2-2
TGTGCCAGCAGCGATCCCGGGACAGGGAGGACCGGGGAGCTGTTTTTT
CASSDPGTGRTGELFF
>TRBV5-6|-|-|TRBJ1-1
TGTGCCAGCAGTTTGGACAGAACGAACACTGAAGCTTTCTTT
CASSLDRTNTEAFF
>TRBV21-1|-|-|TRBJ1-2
TGTGCCAGCAGCAAAGCGCGTCCAGGGTCTAACTATGGCTACACCTTC
CASSKARPGSNYGYTF
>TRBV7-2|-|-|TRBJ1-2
TGTGCCAGCAGCTTAGCCGGGGAGGGTTATGGCTACACCTTC
CASSLAGEGYGYTF
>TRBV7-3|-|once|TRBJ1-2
TGTGCCAGCAGCTTAGATTCGAGGGGGACCTATGGCTACACCTTC
CASSLDSRGTYGYTF
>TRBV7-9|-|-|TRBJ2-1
TGTGCCAGCAGCTTAGTACGGACTACCACACGGGAGCAGTTCTTC
CASSLVRTTTREQFF
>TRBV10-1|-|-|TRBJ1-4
TGCGCCAGCCGACTCCCATACAGGGTAAGGTCGAAGGCAACTAATGAAAAACTGTTTTTT
CASRLPYRVRSKATNEKLFF
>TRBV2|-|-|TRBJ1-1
TGTGCCAGCAGGGGGAGTGGGAGAAACACTGAAGCTTTCTTT
CASRGSGRNTEAFF
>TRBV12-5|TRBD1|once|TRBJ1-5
TGTGCTAGTGCCACCGACAGGGGGTTGAATCAGCCCCAGCATTTT
CASATDRGLNQPQHF
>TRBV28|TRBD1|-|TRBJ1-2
TGTGCCAGCAGTTATGACAGGGACTATGGCTACACCTTC
CASSYDRDYGYTF
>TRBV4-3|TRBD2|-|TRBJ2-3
TGCGCCAGCAGCCAAAGTAGCGGGGGGCAAACAGATACGCAGTATTTT
CASSQSSGGQTDTQYF
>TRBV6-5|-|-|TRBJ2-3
TGTGCCAGCGGACAGAACTATTACACAGATACGCAGTATTTT
CASGQNYYTDTQYF